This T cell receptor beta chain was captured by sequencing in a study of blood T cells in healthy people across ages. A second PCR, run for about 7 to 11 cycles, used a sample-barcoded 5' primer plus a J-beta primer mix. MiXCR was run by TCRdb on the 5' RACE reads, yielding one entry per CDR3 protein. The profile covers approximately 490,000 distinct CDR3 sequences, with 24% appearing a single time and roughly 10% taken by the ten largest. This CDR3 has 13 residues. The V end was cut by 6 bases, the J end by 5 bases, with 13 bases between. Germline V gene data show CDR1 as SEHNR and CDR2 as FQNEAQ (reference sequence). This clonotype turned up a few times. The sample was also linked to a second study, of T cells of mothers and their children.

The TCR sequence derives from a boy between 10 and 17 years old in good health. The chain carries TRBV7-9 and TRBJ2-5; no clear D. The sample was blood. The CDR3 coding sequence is TGTGCCAGCAGTCCCGACTTCACGGAGACCCAGTACTTC. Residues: CASSPDFTETQYF.